The 25 T cell receptor beta chains below come from one sample, sequenced in a study of CD8 T cells in ankylosing spondylitis. TCRdb called the 5' RACE reads again in MiXCR, with one record for every CDR3 protein. The sample consists of a few hundred thousand distinct CDR3 sequences, about 10% of them appearing once. The sample taken for sequencing was blood, either unsorted or a sorted T cell fraction (not recorded which). The receptors were gathered from a male donor with ankylosing spondylitis or in good health (not recorded which).

This clonotype was detected ten times or more. This chain joins TRBV12-3 or TRBV12-4 and TRBJ1-1; D not certain. The V end was cut by 6 bases, the J end by 0 bases, with 11 bases between. The CDR3 extends over 14 amino acids. CDR3 DNA: TGTGCCAGCAGCCTTGGACCCGTGAACACTGAAGCTTTCTTT. As protein: CASSLGPVNTEAFF.

The chain employs TRBV20-1 and TRBJ1-5; D ambiguous. This CDR3 has 11 amino acids. CDR1 DFQATT and CDR2 SNEGSKA come from the germline V gene (reference sequence). With 3 bases removed from V and 5 bases from J, the gap between germline ends came to 5 bases. The CDR3: CSASQDQPQHF. As DNA, the CDR3 is TGCAGTGCTAGTCAGGATCAGCCCCAGCATTTT.

The chain uses TRBV7-9 and TRBJ1-2; D gene uncertain. The V gene lost 5 bases and the J gene lost 2 bases, with 18 bases spanning the gap. This CDR3 region has 16 residues. CDR1 and CDR2 (germline): SEHNR, FQNEAQ (reference sequence). The CDR3 sequence: CASSAPGVDQNYGYTF. Written as DNA, the CDR3 is TGTGCCAGCAGCGCCCCCGGGGTAGATCAGAACTATGGCTACACCTTC.

The gene calls are TRBV12-3 or TRBV12-4 and TRBJ1-4; maybe TRBD1 (6 bases). V dropped 10 bases and J dropped 4 bases, with 13 bases sitting between them. This CDR3 spans 13 amino acids. CDR3 protein: CATRDTVNEKLFF. CDR3 DNA: TGTGCCACCCGGGACACGGTTAATGAAAAACTGTTTTTT.

The table lists this clonotype with many counts. This chain links TRBV4-2 with TRBJ2-7; the match to TRBD1 covers 7 bases. The V gene end was trimmed by 5 bases and the J gene end by 2 bases; junction bases not matched to a gene: 6. The CDR3 totals 14 residues. Germline V lookup: CDR1 LGHNA, CDR2 YNFKEQ. CDR3 nucleotides: TGTGCCAGCAGCACACAGGGGTTCCCCTACGAGCAGTACTTC. Its translation is CASSTQGFPYEQYF.

The chain couples TRBV4-1 to TRBJ2-3; tentatively, D is TRBD1 (5 bases). CDR1 is MGHRA and CDR2 is YSYEKL in the germline V gene. Trimming removed 0 bases at V and 3 bases at J, with 19 bases between. There are 18 residues in the CDR3. The CDR3 DNA reads TGCGCCAGCAGCCAAGACACCACGAACCCAGGGTGGACAGATACGCAGTATTTT. This codes for CASSQDTTNPGWTDTQYF.

This chain links TRBV16 with TRBJ2-3; no clear D gene. This CDR3 is built from 13 residues. V lost 2 bases and J 4 bases, leaving 7 bases between the germline ends. Germline lookup yields CDR1 KGHSY and CDR2 FQNENV. The CDR3 DNA is TGTGCCAGCAGCCAAATCTCACCAGATACGCAGTATTTT. Amino acids: CASSQISPDTQYF. Based on the CDR3 plus reference TRBV16 and TRBJ2-3, the full variable domain is GEEVAQTPKHLVRGEGQKAKLYCAPIKGHSYVFWYQQVLKNEFKFLISFQNENVFDETGMPKERFSAKCLPNSPCSLEIQATKLEDSAVYFCASSQISPDTQYFGPGTRLTVL.

This clonotype was seen ten or more times. The chain uses TRBV20-1 and TRBJ2-1; TRBD2 agrees at 9 bases. CDR1 is DFQATT, CDR2 SNEGSKA, per germline (reference sequence). CDR3 length: 12 residues. The V and J ends lost 8 bases and 8 bases, in that order; junction bases with no gene match: 7. The DNA for the CDR3 is TGCAGTTTACCTAGCGGGAACTATGAGCAGTTCTTC. Translating it yields CSLPSGNYEQFF.

The V gene is TRBV29-1, the J gene TRBJ2-7; 8 positions agree with TRBD1. The ends lost 0 bases at V and 4 bases at J; junction bases unmatched: 5. CDR1 is SQVTM and CDR2 is ANQGSEA in the germline V gene. The CDR3 length is 14 residues. The CDR3 region has the DNA TGCAGCGTTGAAGAGACAGGGGACCAATACGAGCAGTACTTC. Protein sequence: CSVEETGDQYEQYF.

This clonotype has only one observation. This chain links TRBV5-1 with TRBJ2-7, with 9 bases lining up with TRBD2. This CDR3 contains 15 residues. The ends lost 4 bases at V and 2 bases at J; junction bases unmatched: 7. Germline assignment: CDR1 SGHRS and CDR2 YFSETQ. The DNA for the CDR3 is TGCGCCAGCAGCCCGAGCGGGGGGAATCCCTACGAGCAGTACTTC. Translating it yields CASSPSGGNPYEQYF.

At least ten counts were recorded for this clonotype. The V call is TRBV20-1, the J call TRBJ2-1; D not certain. This CDR3 has 14 amino acids. V was pared by 4 bases and J by 0 bases, with 10 bases between. Germline CDR1 DFQATT, CDR2 SNEGSKA (reference sequence). In DNA form, the CDR3 reads TGCAGTGCTAACGGCCATAGCTCCTACAATGAGCAGTTCTTC. It encodes CSANGHSSYNEQFF.

The chain has TRBV7-3 and TRBJ2-1; D is unclear. CDR3 length: 15 residues. V shed 5 bases and J shed 0 bases, with 11 bases lying between them. Germline loops: CDR1 SGHTA, CDR2 FQGTGA. The DNA for the CDR3 is TGTGCCAGCAGCGTGACGGCGAGCTCCTACAATGAGCAGTTCTTC. Its translation: CASSVTASSYNEQFF.

This clonotype is classed as medium-sized. The chain combines TRBV29-1 with TRBJ2-3; either TRBD1 or TRBD2 may fit D (6 bases each). Deletions cut 7 bases from V and 0 bases from J, with 14 bases between. The CDR3 length is 14 residues. Germline V gene data show CDR1 as SQVTM and CDR2 as ANQGSEA. CDR3 sequence: CSATSGASTDTQYF. The CDR3 DNA is TGCAGCGCAACATCGGGGGCCAGCACAGATACGCAGTATTTT.

This clonotype was seen a few times. This chain uses TRBV20-1 with TRBJ2-1, with D possibly being TRBD2 (6 bases). Per the germline V gene, CDR1 is DFQATT and CDR2 is SNEGSKA (reference sequence). This CDR3 contains 12 residues. V lost 5 bases and J 12 bases, leaving 17 bases between the germline ends. The CDR3: CSAGPPGLLQFF. The CDR3 nucleotides read TGCAGTGCTGGCCCCCCGGGACTCTTGCAGTTCTTC.

This clonotype occurred a few times. CDR3 DNA: TGTGCCTGGAGTGATGAGGGTCTCGGCGAGCAGTACTTC. Translating gives CAWSDEGLGEQYF. The rearrangement uses TRBV30 and TRBJ2-7, with a tentative D call TRBD2 (5 bases). This CDR3 is built from 13 residues. CDR1 and CDR2 from the germline V gene are GTSNPN and SVGIG (reference sequence). V shed 1 base and J shed 6 bases, with 13 bases lying between them.

This clonotype was found many times. This chain uses TRBV20-1 with TRBJ2-2; 11 positions match TRBD2. Germline values: CDR1 DFQATT, CDR2 SNEGSKA (reference sequence). The CDR3 spans 15 residues. V lost 6 bases and J lost 3; bases outside the gene matches: 6. The CDR3 bases are TGCAGTGCCAGTAGCGGGAGGGAGTACACCGGGGAGCTGTTTTTT. Its translation: CSASSGREYTGELFF.

This clonotype occurred many times. This sequence joins TRBV29-1 and TRBJ1-5, with TRBD1 as a possible D gene (6 bases). Looked up from germline, CDR1 is SQVTM and CDR2 is ANQGSEA. Between the trimmed V and J ends, which lost 7 bases and 0 bases, there was a span of 13 bases. The CDR3 is 14 amino acids. CDR3 sequence (DNA): TGCAGCGCCTCCGGGACAAATAGCAATCAGCCCCAGCATTTT. Its translation is CSASGTNSNQPQHF. The full variable domain, rest sourced from reference TRBV29-1 and TRBJ1-5, is SAVISQKPSRDICQRGTSLTIQCQVDSQVTMMFWYRQQPGQSLTLIATANQGSEATYESGFVIDKFPISRPNLTFSTLTVSNMSPEDSSIYLCSASGTNSNQPQHFGDGTRLSIL.

The table lists this clonotype with a few counts. The chain carries TRBV15 and TRBJ1-2; tentative D call: TRBD1 (5 bases). Germline values: CDR1 LNHNV, CDR2 YYDKDF (reference sequence). This CDR3 is built from 13 residues. V was trimmed by 5 bases and J by 4 bases, leaving 11 bases between them. CDR3 loop: CATSPGDFYGYTF. DNA of the CDR3: TGTGCCACCAGCCCCGGGGACTTCTATGGCTACACCTTC.

This clonotype came up a few times. The CDR3 reads CASSSDRHTGELFF. CDR3 bases: TGTGCCAGCAGTTCGGACAGGCACACCGGGGAGCTGTTTTTT. The gene calls are TRBV27 and TRBJ2-2; 7 nucleotides line up with TRBD1. Germline assignment: CDR1 MNHEY and CDR2 SMNVEV (reference sequence). Germline trimming cut 4 bases from V and 3 bases from J; bases unmatched to any gene: 2. The CDR3 totals 14 residues.

About this clonotype itself: A much larger clone differs from this one at a single base, so this may be a read error. The chain couples TRBV28 to TRBJ2-2; the D gene is possibly TRBD2 (6 bases). Germline values: CDR1 MDHEN, CDR2 SYDVKM. V was cut by 7 bases and J by 5 bases, with 17 bases left in between. The CDR3 has 15 amino acids. Written as DNA, the CDR3 is TGTGCCAGCAACGAGCTCCCGGAGGGAACCGGGGAGCTGTTTTTT. As protein: CASNELPEGTGELFF.

This rearrangement joins TRBV2 to TRBJ2-7; TRBD2 is a possible D gene (5 bases). V lost 4 bases and J 3 bases, leaving 10 bases between the germline ends. The germline V gene encodes CDR1 SNHLY and CDR2 FYNNEI. This CDR3 spans 13 amino acids. Here the CDR3 reads CASSVSRDYEQYF. CDR3 coding DNA: TGTGCCAGCAGTGTTTCACGGGACTACGAGCAGTACTTC.

The gene calls are TRBV6-6 and TRBJ2-6; D call uncertain. V gave up 4 bases and J gave up 6 bases, with 10 bases separating them. The CDR3 loop spans 14 amino acids. Germline V gene data show CDR1 as MNHNY and CDR2 as SVGAGI (reference sequence). CDR3 sequence: CASSFRNEANVLTF. The CDR3 region has the DNA TGTGCCAGCAGTTTTCGTAACGAGGCCAACGTCCTGACTTTC.

This clonotype came up many times. This chain joins TRBV29-1 and TRBJ2-3; D may be TRBD1 (6 bases). Germline CDR1 SQVTM, CDR2 ANQGSEA. The V gene lost 8 bases and the J gene lost 3 bases, with 15 bases spanning the gap. The CDR3 loop spans 13 amino acids. In nucleotides, the CDR3 is TGCAGCTCATTAGGGCAGGGGACAGATACGCAGTATTTT. Residues: CSSLGQGTDTQYF.

This clonotype was detected many times. The gene calls are TRBV7-6 and TRBJ1-5, with 8 nucleotides matching TRBD1. This CDR3 is built from 15 residues. With 1 base clipped from V and 4 bases from J, the junction kept 3 bases outside the gene matches. In germline, CDR1 is SGHVS, CDR2 FNYEAQ. The DNA for the CDR3 is TGTGCCAGCAGCTTAGACAGGGGGAGAAATCAGCCCCAGCATTTT. Translating it yields CASSLDRGRNQPQHF.

This clonotype was observed at least ten times. V gene TRBV5-6 combines with J gene TRBJ1-2; tentative D call: TRBD1 (5 bases). The CDR3 totals 14 residues. V lost 1 base, J lost 1 base, and 8 bases lay in between. Germline CDR1 is SGHDT and CDR2 is YYEEEE. CDR3 loop: CASSLTGINYGYTF. The CDR3 DNA reads as TGTGCCAGCAGCTTGACAGGAATTAACTATGGCTACACCTTC. Full variable domain (missing parts from reference TRBV5-6 and TRBJ1-2): DAGVTQSPTHLIKTRGQQVTLRCSPKSGHDTVSWYQQALGQGPQFIFQYYEEEERQRGNFPDRFSGHQFPNYSSELNVNALLLGDSALYLCASSLTGINYGYTFGSGTRLTVV.